These 14 T cell receptor beta chains were all obtained from the same sample, sequenced in a study of cytotoxic CD8 clonotypes in ibrutinib-treated CLL. Profiled with immunoSEQ multiplex PCR; TCRdb holds only in-frame clones, not every one. The table has fewer than 90,000 clones, about two thirds seen once. Sequenced material: PBMCs, taken after 12 months of ibrutinib treatment. Receptors were obtained from a human donor with chronic lymphocytic leukemia.

The chain carries TRBV30 and TRBJ2-3; no clear D gene. The V end was cut by 0 bases, the J end by 3 bases, with 16 bases between. This CDR3 spans 16 amino acids. The germline gives CDR1 GTSNPN, CDR2 SVGIG (reference sequence). CDR3 residues: CAWSVGTSTVTDTQYF. The CDR3 bases are TGTGCCTGGAGTGTAGGAACGAGCACGGTAACAGATACGCAGTATTTT.

The chain uses TRBV7-6 and TRBJ2-3; TRBD2 agrees at 14 bases. The length of the CDR3 is 15 residues. The V gene's germline CDR1 is SGHVS and CDR2 FNYEAQ. V shed 8 bases and J 3 bases; nucleotides not matched to a gene: 4. CDR3 nucleotides: TGTGCCAGCGGGACTAGCGGGGGCGTAACAGATACGCAGTATTTT. This encodes CASGTSGGVTDTQYF.

The chain recombines TRBV7-9 with TRBJ1-2, with D possibly matching TRBD1 (5 bases). V was pared by 4 bases and J by 5 bases, with 20 bases between. Germline CDR1 is SEHNR and CDR2 is FQNEAQ (reference sequence). There are 16 residues in the CDR3. The CDR3 sequence is CASSSPPLGEAYGYTF. CDR3 nucleotides: TGTGCCAGCAGCTCCCCCCCCCTGGGGGAAGCTTATGGCTACACCTTC. The full variable domain, with the rest looked up from reference TRBV7-9 and TRBJ1-2, is DTGVSQNPRHKITKRGQNVTFRCDPISEHNRLYWYRQTLGQGPEFLTYFQNEAQLEKSRLLSDRFSAERPKGSFSTLEIQRTEQGDSAMYLCASSSPPLGEAYGYTFGSGTRLTVV.

This clone was seen just once. The chain combines TRBV7-2 with TRBJ1-1; D is ambiguous. Per the germline V gene, CDR1 is SGHTA and CDR2 is FQGNSA. The CDR3 sequence is 12 residues long. Between the trimmed V and J ends, which lost 6 bases and 10 bases, there was a span of 15 bases. This CDR3 reads CASSEGMGSAFF. CDR3 nucleotide sequence: TGTGCCAGCAGTGAAGGTATGGGTTCAGCTTTCTTT.

The chain combines TRBV10-3 with TRBJ2-6; D may correspond to TRBD1 or TRBD2 (5 bases each). The CDR3 consists of 16 residues. CDR1 and CDR2 (germline): ENHRY, SYGVKD. Trimming shortened V by 6 bases and J by 0 bases, and 12 bases separated the two germline ends. The CDR3, as DNA: TGTGCCATCAGCGGGGACGGAAGCTCTGGGGCCAACGTCCTGACTTTC. Translation: CAISGDGSSGANVLTF.

The V gene is TRBV2, the J gene TRBJ2-1; TRBD1 is a possible D gene (5 bases). The CDR3 has 15 amino acids. V was cut by 4 bases and J by 4 bases, with 14 bases left in between. From germline, CDR1 is SNHLY and CDR2 FYNNEI. The CDR3 spells CASSVRGRVYNEQFF. The CDR3 nucleotides are TGTGCCAGCAGTGTTAGGGGCAGGGTTTACAATGAGCAGTTCTTC.

The chain employs TRBV9 and TRBJ1-1; unclear D gene. There are 13 residues in the CDR3. Trimming removed 1 base from V and 4 bases from J, with 8 bases in between. Germline V gene data show CDR1 as SGDLS and CDR2 as YYNGEE. The CDR3 here is CASSVTYGTEAFF. The CDR3 nucleotides are TGTGCCAGCAGCGTAACCTATGGCACTGAAGCTTTCTTT.

The count of this clone is one. The chain combines TRBV2 with TRBJ1-1, with unresolved D. Germline CDR1 and CDR2: SNHLY and FYNNEI. Trimming shortened V by 7 bases and J by 6 bases, and 18 bases separated the two germline ends. The CDR3 extends over 14 amino acids. The DNA for the CDR3 is TGTGCCAGCAAAGGAGAGGGTGTCGGGTCTGAAGCTTTCTTT. This sequence encodes CASKGEGVGSEAFF.

V is TRBV6-1 and J is TRBJ1-5; D is perhaps TRBD1 (6 bases). Trimming took 4 bases from V and 7 from J, leaving 17 bases between them. The CDR3 sequence is 15 residues long. Germline lookup yields CDR1 MNHNS and CDR2 SASEGT. For the CDR3, the DNA is TGTGCCAGCAGTGGGGGGTCAGGGGTCTCGCAGCCCCAGCATTTT. It yields the protein CASSGGSGVSQPQHF.

The rearrangement joins TRBV18 to TRBJ1-5; 8 bases line up with TRBD1. The V gene's germline CDR1 is KGHSH and CDR2 LQKENI. The CDR3 runs to 15 residues. The V segment lost 6 bases and the J segment 1 base; nucleotides outside the gene matches: 5. CDR3 in DNA: TGTGCCAGCTCCAAGACAGGGGCGAGCAATCAGCCCCAGCATTTT. It translates to CASSKTGASNQPQHF.

The rearrangement uses TRBV5-1 and TRBJ1-5; 7 nucleotides align to TRBD1. The J segment lost 6 bases and the V segment lost 0 bases, leaving 6 bases of the junction unmatched. CDR1 and CDR2 from the germline V gene are SGHRS and YFSETQ. This CDR3 spans 15 amino acids. The CDR3 reads CASSLVGGGVQPQHF. CDR3 bases: TGCGCCAGCAGCTTGGTCGGAGGGGGCGTTCAGCCCCAGCATTTT.

In DNA, the CDR3 is TGTGCCTGGTTAACAGGGGGCACTGAAGCTTTCTTT. It encodes CAWLTGGTEAFF. This chain joins TRBV30 and TRBJ1-1, with 8 bases that match TRBD1. CDR1 is GTSNPN and CDR2 is SVGIG in the germline V gene (reference sequence). With 5 bases clipped from V and 4 bases from J, the junction kept 3 bases outside the gene matches. The CDR3 consists of 12 residues.

The table lists this clone with a few counts. The genes are TRBV30 and TRBJ1-1; D is ambiguous. This CDR3 has 13 residues. The germline gives CDR1 GTSNPN, CDR2 SVGIG (reference sequence). Trimming took 0 bases from V and 2 from J, leaving 7 bases between them. The CDR3 sequence is CAWSVWINTEAFF. The CDR3 bases are TGTGCCTGGAGTGTTTGGATAAACACTGAAGCTTTCTTT.

This chain joins TRBV10-1 and TRBJ1-5, with unresolved D. The CDR3 consists of 17 residues. V lost 3 bases and J lost 6, with 21 bases in between. Per germline, CDR1 WNHNN and CDR2 SYGVQD (reference sequence). The CDR3 spells CASSESLWGGVSQPQHF. The CDR3 nucleotides are TGCGCCAGCAGTGAATCGTTATGGGGTGGGGTCAGTCAGCCCCAGCATTTT.